The 18 T cell receptor beta chains given below trace back to one sample, sequenced in a study of T cell repertoires in cytomegalovirus infection (dated by TCRdb to the late 2010s). The sequencing machine was an Illumina HiSeq 1500. TCRdb reran the public reads through fastp at Q25 and MiXCR, keeping productive beta chains. Entries are consolidated by CDR3 protein sequence, retaining the most common genes and DNA. Here the sample has almost 300,000 distinct CDR3 sequences; approximately 8.9% occur a single time. 2% to 3% of the sample comes from the top ten. Input material: PBMCs. The receptors derive from a human donor in good health (CMV status not recorded). Some clones in this sample may be carry-over from other donors' samples.

This clonotype was observed many times. This sequence joins TRBV20-1 and TRBJ2-2; 9 bases are a match to TRBD2. Per the germline V gene, CDR1 is DFQATT and CDR2 is SNEGSKA (reference sequence). The CDR3 extends over 15 amino acids. V lost 4 bases to trimming and J lost 0 bases; unmatched junction nucleotides: 3. For the CDR3, the DNA is TGCAGTGCTAAAGCGGGGGGTACGAACACCGGGGAGCTGTTTTTT. Translating gives CSAKAGGTNTGELFF.

Notes on this clonotype: It may be a read error: a sequence one base away is much more abundant. This chain connects TRBV2 to TRBJ1-2; D remains unclear. CDR3 size: 13 residues. Germline values: CDR1 SNHLY, CDR2 FYNNEI. The CDR3 DNA reads TGTGCCGGCAGTGAGAGGAAGCCCTATGGCTACACCTTC. This gives the protein CAGSERKPYGYTF.

To note about this clonotype: Being one base from a much bigger clone, this may be a read error. The chain employs TRBV20-1 and TRBJ2-5; D gene unclear. The germline CDR1 and CDR2 sequences are DFQATT and SNEGSKA (reference sequence). The CDR3 spans 14 residues. The CDR3 DNA reads as TGCGGTGCTAGAGATCGGGCAGGCCAAGAGACCCAGTACTTC. Its translation: CGARDRAGQETQYF.

Only a few counts were recorded for this clonotype. The chain uses TRBV6-1 and TRBJ2-2; possible D gene TRBD1, 5 bases. Trimming took 7 bases from V and 3 from J, leaving 9 bases between them. The CDR3 covers 13 residues. Germline lookup yields CDR1 MNHNS and CDR2 SASEGT. The CDR3 region is CASMGQDTGELFF. The CDR3 DNA reads TGTGCCAGCATGGGGCAGGACACCGGGGAGCTGTTTTTT.

This clonotype came up a few times. The chain carries TRBV6-1 and TRBJ2-1; tentatively, D is TRBD2 (6 bases). Germline CDR1 MNHNS, CDR2 SASEGT. V dropped 3 bases and J dropped 7 bases, with 16 bases sitting between them. This CDR3 comprises 15 residues. CDR3: CASSDRTAGRNEQFF. CDR3 sequence (DNA): TGTGCCAGCAGTGACAGGACGGCTGGGAGGAATGAGCAGTTCTTC.

This clonotype was observed many times. The chain combines TRBV7-2 with TRBJ2-1; the match to TRBD1 covers 7 bases. V dropped 4 bases and J dropped 0; count of bases not matched to a gene: 3. CDR3 size: 15 residues. Germline CDR1 and CDR2: SGHTA and FQGNSA. The CDR3 bases are TGTGCCAGCAGCTCCCGGACAGGCTCCTACAATGAGCAGTTCTTC. It translates to CASSSRTGSYNEQFF. Variable domain in full (rest from reference TRBV7-2 and TRBJ2-1): GAGVSQSPSNKVTEKGKDVELRCDPISGHTALYWYRQSLGQGLEFLIYFQGNSAPDKSGLPSDRFSAERTGGSVSTLTIQRTQQEDSAVYLCASSSRTGSYNEQFFGPGTRLTVL.

This clonotype was detected ten times or more. The chain carries TRBV28 and TRBJ2-6; no definite D call. Trimming removed 3 bases at V and 0 bases at J, with 9 bases between. The CDR3 sequence is 16 residues long. Germline-derived CDR1 and CDR2 are MDHEN and SYDVKM. CDR3 region: CASSFYESSGANVLTF. The CDR3, as DNA: TGTGCCAGCAGTTTCTACGAGTCCTCTGGGGCCAACGTCCTGACTTTC.

This clonotype was picked up many times. The genes are TRBV23-1 and TRBJ2-1, with 11 bases fitting TRBD2. TRBV23-1 is placed among ORFs of uncertain function. J was trimmed by 3 bases and V by 8 bases; bases with no gene match: 15. The CDR3 extends over 18 amino acids. CDR3 DNA sequence: TGCGCCAGCCTTCCCCGCCGGGCCGGGACTAGCGGCTACAATGAGCAGTTCTTC. Amino acid sequence: CASLPRRAGTSGYNEQFF.

This clonotype has ten or more counts. This chain joins TRBV24-1 and TRBJ2-1; D is uncertain. The V end lost 0 bases, the J end lost 4 bases, and 6 bases lay between the germline ends. In germline, CDR1 is KGHDR, CDR2 SFDVKD. This CDR3 has 14 residues. The CDR3 DNA reads as TGTGCCACCAGTGATTTGTCCTATTACAATGAGCAGTTCTTC. Amino acids: CATSDLSYYNEQFF.

This clonotype turned up a few times. The chain recombines TRBV7-9 with TRBJ2-1, with D maybe TRBD2 (6 bases). V was trimmed by 7 bases and J by 6 bases, leaving 16 bases between them. Germline CDR1 SEHNR, CDR2 FQNEAQ (reference sequence). The CDR3 is made up of 14 amino acids. CDR3 amino acids: CASTTMGGLNEQFF. The CDR3 DNA reads as TGTGCCAGCACCACTATGGGAGGACTCAATGAGCAGTTCTTC.

The chain employs TRBV20-1 and TRBJ2-7, with TRBD2 as a possible D gene (7 bases). The V end was cut by 6 bases, the J end by 3 bases, with 18 bases between. This CDR3 is 14 amino acids long. From germline, CDR1 is DFQATT and CDR2 SNEGSKA (reference sequence). In DNA form, the CDR3 reads TGCAGTGCCTCGGGAGGAGGGGGTTTCTACGAGCAGTACTTC. Its translation: CSASGGGGFYEQYF.

This clonotype was observed at least ten times. The chain has TRBV6-1 and TRBJ2-4; D not certain. Germline CDR1 is MNHNS and CDR2 is SASEGT. This CDR3 spans 16 amino acids. Trimming cost V 1 base and J 6 bases, with 16 bases left between them. CDR3 nucleotides: TGTGCCAGCAGTGAAGATAAAGGCCTGGGGATAAACATTCAGTACTTC. Its translation is CASSEDKGLGINIQYF.

This clonotype was observed at least ten times. This chain links TRBV19 with TRBJ1-5; D gene unclear. Germline V gene data show CDR1 as LNHDA and CDR2 as SQIVND (reference sequence). This CDR3 has 13 residues. Trimming removed 10 bases from V and 3 bases from J, with 13 bases in between. The CDR3 spells CATFDGINQPQHF. The CDR3, as DNA: TGTGCCACCTTCGACGGAATCAATCAGCCCCAGCATTTT.

This rearrangement joins TRBV27 to TRBJ1-2; 8 nucleotides match TRBD1. Germline loops: CDR1 MNHEY, CDR2 SMNVEV (reference sequence). This CDR3 is built from 15 residues. V lost 2 bases and J lost 2; bases outside the gene matches: 4. The CDR3: CASSLQGARNYGYTF. CDR3 DNA: TGTGCCAGCAGTTTACAGGGGGCGCGCAACTATGGCTACACCTTC.

At least ten counts were recorded for this clonotype. This rearrangement joins TRBV12-3 or TRBV12-4 to TRBJ1-2; 10 bases map to TRBD1. After removal of 6 bases from V and 6 bases from J, the junction contained 10 bases not matched to a gene. CDR3 length equals 15 residues. CDR3 sequence reads: CASSPTGTGVDGYTF. In nucleotides, the CDR3 is TGTGCCAGCAGCCCTACCGGGACAGGGGTGGATGGCTACACCTTC.

This clonotype was observed at least ten times. CDR3 in amino acids: CASSSPMVWGTGELFF. In nucleotides, the CDR3 is TGTGCCAGCAGCTCCCCCATGGTTTGGGGCACCGGGGAGCTGTTTTTT. The J gene is TRBJ2-2, the V gene TRBV7-2; D gene ambiguous. The V end was cut by 4 bases, the J end by 4 bases, with 16 bases between. CDR3 size: 16 residues. In germline, CDR1 is SGHTA, CDR2 FQGNSA.

This clonotype was seen repeatedly, ten times or more. The V and J genes are TRBV7-2 and TRBJ2-5, with D maybe TRBD2 (6 bases). Germline V CDR1 and CDR2: SGHTA, FQGNSA. V lost 2 bases to trimming and J lost 7 bases, with 14 bases between them. The length of the CDR3 is 14 residues. The CDR3 DNA is TGTGCCAGCAGCTTAACCGACGGGCGGGGGACCCAGTACTTC. It specifies CASSLTDGRGTQYF.

This clonotype came up many times. The chain couples TRBV7-2 to TRBJ2-4; tentatively, D is TRBD1 (6 bases). CDR3 length equals 15 residues. V lost 1 base and J 7 bases, leaving 14 bases between the germline ends. Germline V gene lookup returns CDR1 SGHTA and CDR2 FQGNSA. DNA for the CDR3: TGTGCCAGCAGCTTAGAACAGGGTGGATCGAACATTCAGTACTTC. This gives the protein CASSLEQGGSNIQYF.